The T cell receptor beta chain under discussion was sequenced for a study of blood T cell repertoires in COVID-19 (dated by TCRdb to the early 2020s). Study-level background: Samples covering the acute and convalescent phases of COVID-19 were provided by collaborators in the United States, Italy and Spain. The repertoires were made available in a free public database intended to serve as a resource for research on the immune response to SARS-CoV-2. The prospective study material was composed of cDNA or gDNA derived from T cells, B-cell-depleted T cells, or PBMCs. Samples came from the ongoing ImmuneRACE study (first 160 participants) plus 1,254 subjects from 6 global collaborators. The dataset comprised deeply sampled blood TCRbeta repertoires from subjects exposed to, actively infected with, or recovered from COVID-19. Nearly every sample came with metadata listing a de-identified subject ID, COVID-19 status, age in years and sex. Where HLA class I and class II types were available, the types were taken from metadata supplied by the sample provider, not from assay-based typing. General conclusions and limits of the study: The quantity of clinical and demographic metadata differed by source and by participant and was supplied without curation.

According to the germline V gene, CDR1 reads MGHRA and CDR2 reads YSYEKL. Taken from cysteine to phenylalanine, the CDR3 has 14 residues. The DNA shown is the 42-base CDR3, in frame from base 1. V sheds 4 bases and J sheds 2 bases, leaving 11 bases between their ends. TCRbeta CDR3 regions were amplified from genomic DNA by means of the immunoSEQ Assay, a bias-controlled multiplex PCR. As for the authors' bioinformatics: Nucleated cell counts per sample were estimated from amplification of reference gene primers within the assay. To quantify the absolute abundance of each unique TCRbeta CDR3 rearrangement, sequence reads were collapsed and filtered. For each sample, productive Simpson clonality was calculated as the square root of Simpson's diversity index across productive rearrangements. Sourced from immuneACCESS, this table was stored by TCRdb with only in-frame sequences that have V and J called. A share of the clones is absent; for the studies checked, an unresolved V gene accounts for under half, and the remainder has no known explanation. V, J and clone size derive from that table, while D and trimming were established from the DNA sequence. For this sample there are under 150,000 clones; 84% appear just once. Around 13% of the sample lies in the top ten.

As regards this clone: It lacks a known antigen. No much larger clone exists at a distance of one base, and base qualities are not known.

Collaborating institutions collected whole blood in K2EDTA tubes following their own protocols. For TCRbeta analysis, collaborator samples were shipped as frozen whole blood, as isolated PBMCs, or as DNA extracted from either sample type. This sequence originates from a human donor in a cohort sampled during active COVID-19. This receptor chain uses TRBV4-1 and TRBJ2-5; no D gene can be assigned with confidence. The material sequenced was peripheral blood. The DNA sequence is given as TGCGCCAGCAGCCGAGATGTCCCTCAAGAGACCCAGTACTTC. The encoded protein is CASSRDVPQETQYF.